This TCR beta chain was observed in a study of blood T cell repertoires in COVID-19. Study overall: Sites in the United States, Italy and Spain provided acute and convalescent COVID-19 samples. T cells, B-cell-depleted T cells, or PBMCs provided the cDNA or gDNA that served as material.

In germline, CDR1 is SGHAT, CDR2 FQNNGV. Trimming cost V 6 bases and J 2 bases; bases outside gene matches: 8. CDR3 size: 15 residues. A Seattle source enrolled patients during active infection and followed them longitudinally. The protocol was immunoSEQ multiplex PCR, while the TCRdb copy is restricted to in-frame clones and leaves out a portion. The sample consists of 310,000 or so clones, roughly nine tenths of them appearing once. Sequencing was performed on peripheral blood. This TCR derives from a woman aged 25 to 45 with COVID-19, enrolled during active disease. The J gene is TRBJ1-1, the V gene TRBV11-2, with 8 positions matching TRBD1. The CDR3 is CASRYRTGGNTEAFF. CDR3 in DNA: TGTGCCAGCAGATATCGAACAGGGGGAAACACTGAAGCTTTCTTT.